The 23 T cell receptor beta chains in this list originate from one sample, sequenced in a study of cytomegalovirus exposure and HLA in healthy donors. Clones were read by immunoSEQ multiplex PCR, and TCRdb kept only the in-frame ones, dropping some. Of about 160,000 clones in the sample, 85% to 90% were seen once. The sequenced sample consisted of PBMCs. Receptor source: a woman aged 18-30 years in good health and CMV-seropositive.

This clone was counted a few times. This rearrangement joins TRBV27 to TRBJ1-5; 7 bases map to TRBD1. In germline, CDR1 is MNHEY, CDR2 SMNVEV (reference sequence). The V gene end was trimmed by 5 bases and the J gene end by 4 bases; junction bases not matched to a gene: 5. The CDR3 extends over 14 amino acids. The CDR3 DNA sequence: TGTGCCAGCAGTAGGACAGGCCAAAATCAGCCCCAGCATTTT. The encoded protein is CASSRTGQNQPQHF.

The chain joins TRBV27 to TRBJ2-7; 9 bases align to TRBD1. CDR3 length: 17 amino acids. Germline V gene sequence: CDR1 MNHEY, CDR2 SMNVEV (reference sequence). V trimming: 3 bases; J trimming: 4 bases; junction bases outside the gene matches: 13. CDR3 region: CASSFSLPGQGRYEQYF. As DNA, the CDR3 is TGTGCCAGCAGTTTCTCCCTGCCGGGACAGGGACGTTACGAGCAGTACTTC.

The chain uses TRBV28 and TRBJ1-2; D call uncertain. CDR1 is MDHEN and CDR2 is SYDVKM in the germline V gene. The V end lost 1 base, the J end lost 7 bases, and 19 bases lay between the germline ends. The CDR3 has 16 residues. In DNA, the CDR3 is TGTGCCAGCAGTTTATCAGGCTTCGTGGCAACCGGTGGCTACACCTTC. Translated, it gives CASSLSGFVATGGYTF.

This chain links TRBV5-1 with TRBJ2-5; D uncertain. The ends were cut back, 4 bases at V and 0 bases at J, with 10 bases in the middle. There are 14 residues in the CDR3. CDR1 is SGHRS and CDR2 is YFSETQ in the germline V gene. DNA for the CDR3: TGCGCCAGCAGCCCCGGCGGAAACCAAGAGACCCAGTACTTC. This translates into CASSPGGNQETQYF.

The V and J genes are TRBV27 and TRBJ2-5, with D possibly matching TRBD1 (7 bases). This CDR3 has 14 residues. Looked up from germline, CDR1 is MNHEY and CDR2 is SMNVEV (reference sequence). Trimming stripped 3 bases from V and 6 bases from J, with 14 bases between. Here the CDR3 DNA reads TGTGCCAGCAGTTTCAGGGGGGTCGCGAAGACCCAGTACTTC. This encodes CASSFRGVAKTQYF.

The rearrangement uses TRBV2 and TRBJ2-1, with 7 bases fitting TRBD2. The germline V gene encodes CDR1 SNHLY and CDR2 FYNNEI. J gave up 3 bases and V 8 bases, and 19 bases lay outside the gene matches. This CDR3 comprises 18 residues. CDR3 DNA sequence: TGTGCCAGCCGAGGGCTAGCGGAACTTACGGACCTCTACAATGAGCAGTTCTTC. Translating it yields CASRGLAELTDLYNEQFF.

The chain employs TRBV11-2 and TRBJ2-1; tentative D call: TRBD2 (5 bases). This CDR3 is built from 15 residues. The V end lost 4 bases, the J end lost 5 bases, and 15 bases lay between the germline ends. Germline V gives CDR1 SGHAT, CDR2 FQNNGV. This CDR3 reads CASSSIERNNNEQFF. The CDR3 region has the DNA TGTGCCAGCAGCTCAATCGAGCGGAACAACAATGAGCAGTTCTTC.

The V gene is TRBV7-2, the J gene TRBJ2-5; 12 bases are a match to TRBD2. This CDR3 region has 17 residues. The germline CDR1 and CDR2 sequences are SGHTA and FQGNSA. With V trimmed by 3 bases and J by 4 bases, 9 bases remained unmatched. The CDR3 sequence is CASSFSLLAGGAETQYF. The CDR3 DNA follows: TGTGCCAGCAGCTTCTCCCTCCTAGCGGGAGGGGCAGAGACCCAGTACTTC.

The V and J genes are TRBV10-3 and TRBJ1-4; perhaps TRBD1 as D (5 bases). The V gene's germline CDR1 is ENHRY and CDR2 SYGVKD. The CDR3 is 16 amino acids. V was pared by 0 bases and J by 7 bases, with 15 bases between. CDR3 in DNA: TGTGCCATCAGTGAGTCGAGGTCAGGGCAGGCTGAAAAACTGTTTTTT. Translation gives CAISESRSGQAEKLFF.

The CDR3 protein is CASSPEAMGNTIYF. The CDR3 DNA sequence: TGTGCCAGCTCACCAGAGGCAATGGGAAACACCATATATTTT. The gene calls are TRBV18 and TRBJ1-3; D is ambiguous. V lost 2 bases and J 4 bases, leaving 9 bases between the germline ends. The CDR3 covers 14 residues. Germline assignment: CDR1 KGHSH and CDR2 LQKENI.

The CDR3, as DNA: TGTGCCAGCAGTGACTCGATAGCCCGCACAGATACGCAGTATTTT. Translation: CASSDSIARTDTQYF. This rearrangement joins TRBV6-4 to TRBJ2-3; D ambiguous. CDR1 and CDR2 from the germline V gene are MRHNA and SNTAGT. V was trimmed by 0 bases and J by 1 base, leaving 8 bases between them. The CDR3 has 15 residues.

This rearrangement joins TRBV13 to TRBJ1-2; D uncertain. The germline V gene has CDR1 PRHDT and CDR2 FYEKMQ (reference sequence). There are 12 residues in the CDR3. V lost 3 bases and J 6 bases, leaving 8 bases between the germline ends. This CDR3 is CASSFSGNGYTF. In nucleotides, the CDR3 is TGTGCCAGCAGCTTCTCGGGGAATGGCTACACCTTC.

The chain couples TRBV5-1 to TRBJ2-4; the match to TRBD2 covers 10 bases. The V and J ends lost 3 bases and 5 bases, in that order; junction bases with no gene match: 11. The V gene's germline CDR1 is SGHRS and CDR2 YFSETQ. The CDR3 is 17 amino acids. Here the CDR3 reads CASSSIEREGPQNIQYF. The CDR3 region has the DNA TGCGCCAGCAGCTCGATAGAGCGGGAGGGCCCCCAAAACATTCAGTACTTC.

This chain connects TRBV7-9 to TRBJ2-7, with no clear D. Germline V lookup: CDR1 SEHNR, CDR2 FQNEAQ (reference sequence). CDR3 length: 11 amino acids. Trimming left V 2 bases short and J 5 bases short, with 4 bases between. CDR3 in DNA: TGTGCCAGCAGCTTAAGCGACGAGCAGTACTTC. Translated, it gives CASSLSDEQYF.

The rearrangement joins TRBV15 to TRBJ2-7; D is unclear. V dropped 5 bases and J dropped 5 bases, with 13 bases sitting between them. The germline gives CDR1 LNHNV, CDR2 YYDKDF (reference sequence). This CDR3 spans 13 amino acids. CDR3 protein: CATSESEINEQYF. For the CDR3, the DNA is TGTGCCACCAGCGAGAGCGAGATCAACGAGCAGTACTTC.

This rearrangement joins TRBV10-3 to TRBJ2-1; 8 nucleotides align to TRBD2. V shed 7 bases and J 6 bases; nucleotides not matched to a gene: 2. The CDR3 has 12 amino acids. Germline CDR1 and CDR2: ENHRY and SYGVKD. The CDR3 bases are TGTGCCATCACTAGCGGGCCCAATGAGCAGTTCTTC. Amino acid sequence: CAITSGPNEQFF.

The chain employs TRBV15 and TRBJ1-4; D gene uncertain. CDR1 LNHNV and CDR2 YYDKDF come from the germline V gene (reference sequence). The length of the CDR3 is 15 residues. The V and J ends lost 0 bases and 7 bases respectively, with 12 bases between them. The CDR3: CATSRDPGKSEKLFF. The CDR3 DNA reads as TGTGCCACCAGCAGAGATCCGGGGAAGTCTGAAAAACTGTTTTTT.

This clone came up once. The gene calls are TRBV4-1 and TRBJ2-5, with 7 bases identical to TRBD1. Germline loops: CDR1 MGHRA, CDR2 YSYEKL. This CDR3 has 17 residues. V shed 4 bases, J shed 3 bases, and the junction held 14 bases outside the gene matches. The CDR3 loop reads CASSPLYSGTDEETQYF. For the CDR3, the DNA is TGCGCCAGCAGCCCATTATACTCCGGGACAGATGAAGAGACCCAGTACTTC.

In its sample, this clone was seen once. The chain's CDR3 is CASSVVAGPADTQYF. In DNA form, the CDR3 reads TGTGCCAGCAGCGTAGTTGCGGGTCCCGCCGATACGCAGTATTTT. This chain uses TRBV9 with TRBJ2-3, with D perhaps matching TRBD2 (5 bases). Per the germline V gene, CDR1 is SGDLS and CDR2 is YYNGEE. The germline V and J ends were trimmed by 0 bases and 6 bases, with 14 bases remaining between them. This CDR3 has 15 amino acids.

This chain links TRBV10-3 with TRBJ2-7, with TRBD1 matching 9 bases. CDR1 is ENHRY and CDR2 is SYGVKD in the germline V gene. V lost 5 bases to trimming and J lost 4 bases; unmatched junction nucleotides: 3. This CDR3 spans 13 amino acids. CDR3 protein: CAISTGQGYEQYF. In nucleotides, the CDR3 is TGTGCCATCAGTACCGGACAGGGGTACGAGCAGTACTTC.

This chain joins TRBV6-5 and TRBJ1-5, with a weak D call TRBD1 (6 bases). This CDR3 comprises 14 residues. Germline CDR1 MNHEY, CDR2 SVGAGI. Trimming cost V 6 bases and J 1 base, with 10 bases left between them. This chain's CDR3 is CASSITGSNQPQHF. As DNA, the CDR3 is TGTGCCAGCAGCATCACAGGGAGCAATCAGCCCCAGCATTTT.

The chain joins TRBV6-5 to TRBJ2-3, with 9 bases fitting TRBD2. V was pared by 6 bases and J by 3 bases, with 4 bases of the junction left unmatched. The CDR3 covers 14 residues. Germline V gene lookup returns CDR1 MNHEY and CDR2 SVGAGI. CDR3 in DNA: TGTGCCAGCAGAGCGGGAGGTAGGACAGATACGCAGTATTTT. Translation gives CASRAGGRTDTQYF.

This chain joins TRBV5-5 and TRBJ2-7; D gene ambiguous. This CDR3 spans 12 amino acids. The V gene's germline CDR1 is SGHKS and CDR2 YYEKEE (reference sequence). Trimming cost V 7 bases and J 0 bases, with 8 bases left between them. CDR3 protein: CASCQDSYEQYF. Written as DNA, the CDR3 is TGTGCCAGCTGCCAGGACTCCTACGAGCAGTACTTC. Full variable domain (remainder filled in from reference TRBV5-5 and TRBJ2-7): DAGVTQSPTHLIKTRGQQVTLRCSPISGHKSVSWYQQVLGQGPQFIFQYYEKEERGRGNFPDRFSARQFPNYSSELNVNALLLGDSALYLCASCQDSYEQYFGPGTRLTVT.